This T cell receptor (beta chain) was documented in a study of T cell repertoires in cytomegalovirus infection. Study background: Both a matching HLA type and CMV infection were indicated by public TCR beta signatures. Study-level points and caveats: HLA-C-restricted CMV-specific TCR beta clonotypes were dominant in the ex vivo response. CMV carriers having the relevant HLA were flagged by cumulative public TCR beta family frequency.

With respect to this clonotype: Its target is unknown.

The trim removed 5 bases at V and 2 bases at J, leaving 7 bases unmatched. CDR1 is SEHNR and CDR2 is FQNEAQ in the germline V gene (reference sequence). CDR3 length equals 15 residues. TCRdb re-analysed the reads in MiXCR, keeping a single row per CDR3 protein. The table lists 290,000 or so distinct CDR3 sequences, 9.6% of them singletons. The chain links TRBV7-9 to TRBJ2-5; 8 bases line up with TRBD1. What was sequenced was PBMCs. This clonotype originated in a human donor in good health (CMV status not recorded). Some clones in this sample may be carry-over from other donors' samples. The CDR3 protein is CASSPGQAIQETQYF. CDR3 nucleotides: TGTGCCAGCAGCCCGGGACAGGCCATACAAGAGACCCAGTACTTC.